Listed below are T cell receptor beta chains from one sample, sequenced in a study of cytomegalovirus exposure and HLA in healthy donors. TCRdb's copy holds only in-frame clones and misses some; the assay was immunoSEQ multiplex PCR. Among about 140,000 clones listed, roughly 80% were seen once. The source material was PBMCs. These receptors were taken from a woman aged 45-59 years in good health and CMV-seronegative. CDR3s include the opening cysteine and the closing phenylalanine or tryptophan. D genes are given only for firm matches. Clone sizes are given selectively: once, few, many, or a class where the clone is expanded.

j_call,clone_size,d_call,v_call,cdr3_nt,cdr3_aa
TRBJ1-5,-,TRBD1,TRBV2,TGTGCCAGCAGGGCGGGACAGGGAATGGAGAATCAGCCCCAGCATTTT,CASRAGQGMENQPQHF
TRBJ2-1,-,TRBD1,TRBV25-1,TGTGCCAGCAGGGGGACAGGGGAAACCAATGAGCAGTTCTTC,CASRGTGETNEQFF
TRBJ2-5,-,-,TRBV2,TGTGCCAGCTCCAGGGGAGGGGGGGCCGAAGAGACCCAGTACTTC,CASSRGGGAEETQYF
TRBJ1-6,-,-,TRBV6-1,TGTGCCAGCGGGCGATCCTATAATTCACCCCTCCACTTT,CASGRSYNSPLHF
TRBJ2-7,-,TRBD2,TRBV9,TGTGCCAGCAGCGCGGGACTAGCCCCCCACGAGCAGTACTTC,CASSAGLAPHEQYF
TRBJ1-5,few,-,TRBV5-1,TGCGCCAGCTCTGAAGGAGTTGGCAATCAGCCCCAGCATTTT,CASSEGVGNQPQHF
TRBJ1-5,-,-,TRBV7-2,TGTGCCAGCAGCTTCTCCGGGACACAATATCAGCCCCAGCATTTT,CASSFSGTQYQPQHF
TRBJ1-1,-,TRBD1,TRBV4-3,TGCGCCAGCAGCCAAGACAGGGGGCACGCTGAAGCTTTCTTT,CASSQDRGHAEAFF
TRBJ2-7,few,-,TRBV2,TGTGCCAGCAGTAACTCCGGGACAACATACGAGCAGTACTTC,CASSNSGTTYEQYF
TRBJ2-2,once,TRBD1,TRBV5-4,TGTGCCAGCAGCGGGGGACAGACGAACACCGGGGAGCTGTTTTTT,CASSGGQTNTGELFF
TRBJ2-4,-,-,TRBV4-2,TGTGCCAGCAGCCAAGTAGGAGGAGAAAACATTCAGTACTTC,CASSQVGGENIQYF
TRBJ2-1,few,-,TRBV4-1,TGCGCCAGCAGCCAAGAGTTGAGCTCCTACAATGAGCAGTTCTTC,CASSQELSSYNEQFF
TRBJ2-3,-,TRBD2,TRBV7-8,TGTGCCAGCAGCTCTTTAGGACAGGGTCTAGCGGGGGGAGCGGATACGCAGTATTTT,CASSSLGQGLAGGADTQYF
TRBJ1-3,few,TRBD1,TRBV10-3,TGTGCCATGGGGACAGGGGGTTTCGGAAACACCATATATTTT,CAMGTGGFGNTIYF
TRBJ1-5,-,TRBD1,TRBV10-3,TGTGCCATCAGTCGACAGGGTAGCAATCAGCCCCAGCATTTT,CAISRQGSNQPQHF
TRBJ1-6,-,TRBD1,TRBV6-1,TGTGCCAGCAGTCAACAGACAGGGCGGGATTCACCCCTCCACTTT,CASSQQTGRDSPLHF
TRBJ1-2,-,-,TRBV29-1,TGCAGCGTTAAAACAGGGAATGGCTACACCTTC,CSVKTGNGYTF
TRBJ1-1,-,-,TRBV28,TGTGCCAGCAGGAATGCCCGGGGGGCTTTCTTT,CASRNARGAFF
TRBJ2-1,-,TRBD2,TRBV4-2,TGTGCCAGCAGCCAAGATCCAGCGGGGGGGCTCAATGAGCAGTTCTTC,CASSQDPAGGLNEQFF
TRBJ2-7,-,TRBD1,TRBV7-2,TGTGCCAGCAGCCCTACTCGGACAGGAGGAGCCTACGAGCAGTACTTC,CASSPTRTGGAYEQYF
TRBJ2-1,once,TRBD1,TRBV7-2,TGTGCCAGCAGCCATACAGGGGGCAATGAGCAGTTCTTC,CASSHTGGNEQFF
TRBJ1-1,-,-,TRBV9,TGTGCCAGCAGCGTAGCACAGAGGAACACTGAAGCTTTCTTT,CASSVAQRNTEAFF
TRBJ1-1,-,-,TRBV5-1,TGCGCCAGCAGCTTGGTTTCCCAGAACACTGAAGCTTTCTTT,CASSLVSQNTEAFF
TRBJ1-1,-,-,TRBV7-6,TGTGCCAGCAGCCCTCGGCAGCGACACACTGAAGCTTTCTTT,CASSPRQRHTEAFF
TRBJ2-7,-,-,TRBV5-6,TGTGCCAGCAGCTTGGAGTTTACCACATACGAGCAGTACTTC,CASSLEFTTYEQYF
TRBJ2-5,-,-,TRBV15,TGTGCCACCAGCAGAGCAGGGGAGACCCAGTACTTC,CATSRAGETQYF
TRBJ1-1,-,-,TRBV7-6,TGTGCCAGCAGCTTAGATGTCAGGAACACTGAAGCTTTCTTT,CASSLDVRNTEAFF
TRBJ1-2,-,TRBD1,TRBV16,TGTGCCAGCAGACAGGGGGCGGAGGGCTACACCTTC,CASRQGAEGYTF
TRBJ2-4,once,-,TRBV6-1,TGTGCCAGCAGTGAGGAGGATAAAAACATTCAGTACTTC,CASSEEDKNIQYF
TRBJ1-3,-,-,TRBV5-4,TGTGCCAGCAGCTTGGACGGGGGGAGGAACACCATATATTTT,CASSLDGGRNTIYF
TRBJ1-4,few,-,TRBV5-1,TGCGCCAGCAGCTTGACGCCCAGGGATGCTAATGAAAAACTGTTTTTT,CASSLTPRDANEKLFF
TRBJ1-1,-,TRBD1,TRBV2,TGTGCCAGCAGTGAAAATCGAGCTAGACAGACCCCAGGGGGAGCTTTCTTT,CASSENRARQTPGGAFF
TRBJ1-2,-,-,TRBV2,TGTGCCAGCAGTGAGGGCCGTGGCTACACCTTC,CASSEGRGYTF
TRBJ1-6,-,-,TRBV6-5,TGTGCCAGCAGCCCGAGGGTTAATTCACCCCTCCACTTT,CASSPRVNSPLHF
TRBJ2-7,-,TRBD1,TRBV7-6,TGTGCCAGCAGCTTAAGACAGGGGTCGTACGAGCAGTACTTC,CASSLRQGSYEQYF
TRBJ1-5,-,-,TRBV30,TGTGCCTGGAGTGATGGGTCTCCGGGTCAGCCCCAGCATTTT,CAWSDGSPGQPQHF
TRBJ1-3,-,TRBD1,TRBV28,TGTGCCAGCAGTCTACCGGGACAGGCTGTTGGAAACACCATATATTTT,CASSLPGQAVGNTIYF
TRBJ1-1,-,-,TRBV19,TGTGCCAGTACCTCAGGGCCCAACACTGAAGCTTTCTTT,CASTSGPNTEAFF
TRBJ1-4,-,-,TRBV21-1,TGTGCCAGCAGCAAGGGCAATCGCCGGGACAGTCTTCCAACTAATGAAAAACTGTTTTTT,CASSKGNRRDSLPTNEKLFF
TRBJ2-5,-,TRBD2,TRBV7-8,TGTGCCAGCAGCTTAGGACTAGCGGGGTCAGAGACCCAGTACTTC,CASSLGLAGSETQYF
TRBJ2-2,-,TRBD2,TRBV7-7,TGTGCTAGCAGCTTAAGAGGCGGGGGGGCGAACACCGGGGAGCTGTTTTTT,CASSLRGGGANTGELFF
TRBJ2-1,-,TRBD1,TRBV12-5,TGTGCTAGTGGTTTGGTAGCAGGGGGCCTCAATGAGCAGTTCTTC,CASGLVAGGLNEQFF
TRBJ2-3,-,TRBD2,TRBV6-5,TGTGCCAGCAGTTACTGGGGAGGGGTCCGTGATACGCAGTATTTT,CASSYWGGVRDTQYF
TRBJ1-1,few,TRBD1,TRBV9,TGTGCCAGCAGCGGCGGGACAGAGTGTGAAGCTTTCTTT,CASSGGTECEAFF
TRBJ2-7,-,-,TRBV19,TGTGCCAGTAGTATAACCAGGGAATCTTCCCACGAGCAGTACTTC,CASSITRESSHEQYF